This T cell receptor beta chain was profiled in a study of shared clonotypes between healthy human individuals. The assay was immunoSEQ multiplex PCR, and TCRdb's table has in-frame clones only and misses some. The data show about 1.1 million clones, around three quarters seen once. Study-wide results and caveats: A reduction in generation probabilities was seen for non-shared clonotypes relative to those shared by all four donors. Blood alone was sampled, and tissue repertoires likely differ.

This CDR3 has 14 residues. A note on this clone: Its antigen is still unknown.

The source material was memory CD4+ T cells from PBMCs. Subset specified: CD45RA-negative fraction. This rearrangement joins TRBV1 to TRBJ2-1; the table's D call TRBD2 went unverified against the DNA. TRBV1 constitutes a pseudogene. This clonotype originated in a man aged 18 to 30 in good health. Some clones in this sample may be carry-over from other donors' samples. Written as DNA, the CDR3 is TGCACCAGCAGTTTAGCGGACTCCTACAATGAGCAGTTCTTC. It specifies CTSSLADSYNEQFF.